Listed below are T cell receptor beta chains from one sample, sequenced in a study of T-cell memory formation after mild COVID-19. A single record per CDR3 protein comes from TCRdb applying MiXCR to the 5' RACE reads. The sample shows over 150,000 distinct CDR3 sequences, under 15% of them seen only once. Sequencing input: PBMCs or a T cell subset sorted from them (not recorded which). The receptor source for this set is a man between 18 and 29 years old who had mild COVID-19 (a few samples of this study predate the infection). Cell type and time point are not known. Each CDR3 is given with its conserved first and last residue. The D gene is left open where the match is weak. For some rows the clone size is stated as once, few or many, or as a class when expanded; others skip it.

>few|NA|TRBJ2-1|TRBV7-9
CASSLMGADNEQFF
TGTGCCAGCAGCTTAATGGGGGCCGACAATGAGCAGTTCTTC
>few|NA|TRBJ2-7|TRBV5-1
CASSFSAAAYEQYF
TGCGCCAGCAGCTTCTCGGCAGCCGCGTACGAGCAGTACTTC
>NA|NA|TRBJ1-5|TRBV6-2/TRBV6-3
CASSVNYNQPQHF
TGTGCCAGCAGTGTGAACTACAATCAGCCCCAGCATTTT
>NA|TRBD1|TRBJ2-5|TRBV5-1
CASSPGQYQETQYF
TGCGCCAGCAGCCCGGGACAGTACCAAGAGACCCAGTACTTC
>many|NA|TRBJ2-5|TRBV7-9
CASRVIFAQETQYF
TGTGCCAGCCGAGTGATCTTTGCTCAAGAGACCCAGTACTTC
>NA|NA|TRBJ2-5|TRBV5-6
CASSLDPGDPGGQYF
TGTGCCAGCAGCTTGGACCCGGGGGACCCTGGGGGCCAGTACTTC
>few|NA|TRBJ2-5|TRBV5-1
CASSLGTVQETQYF
TGCGCCAGCAGCTTGGGGACAGTCCAAGAGACCCAGTACTTC
>NA|NA|TRBJ1-6|TRBV3-1
CASSQVQRSPLHF
TGTGCCAGCAGCCAAGTACAGCGTTCACCCCTCCACTTT
>few|TRBD1|TRBJ2-2|TRBV6-1
CASRIDQGAGAGELFF
TGTGCCAGCAGGATAGACCAGGGGGCAGGGGCCGGGGAGCTGTTTTTT
>NA|NA|TRBJ2-2|TRBV2
CASSWGRGHSTGELFF
TGTGCCAGCAGTTGGGGGAGGGGGCACAGCACCGGGGAGCTGTTTTTT
>NA|TRBD1|TRBJ2-1|TRBV5-1
CASSLQGDSYNEQFF
TGCGCCAGCAGCTTACAGGGGGACTCCTACAATGAGCAGTTCTTC
>NA|TRBD1|TRBJ2-2|TRBV28
CASSLFSRDRVYTGELFF
TGTGCCAGCAGTTTATTCTCCCGGGACAGGGTTTACACCGGGGAGCTGTTTTTT
>few|NA|TRBJ2-3|TRBV14
CATEMLDTQYF
TGTGCCACCGAGATGCTTGATACGCAGTATTTT
>NA|NA|TRBJ2-2|TRBV5-1
CASLEQSNTGELFF
TGCGCCAGCTTGGAGCAATCGAACACCGGGGAGCTGTTTTTT
>NA|TRBD2|TRBJ2-3|TRBV29-1
CSVERGLAGLRSDTQYF
TGCAGCGTTGAAAGGGGACTAGCGGGCCTACGGTCAGATACGCAGTATTTT
>NA|NA|TRBJ2-5|TRBV29-1
CSAGEISETQYF
TGCAGCGCCGGGGAGATTTCAGAGACCCAGTACTTC
>NA|TRBD2|TRBJ2-7|TRBV4-2
CASGNSGGAFYEQYF
TGTGCCAGCGGAAATAGCGGGGGGGCGTTCTACGAGCAGTACTTC
>NA|TRBD2|TRBJ2-1|TRBV4-3
CASSQDPAGAGEQFF
TGCGCCAGCAGCCAAGATCCAGCGGGGGCCGGTGAGCAGTTCTTC
>NA|NA|TRBJ1-5|TRBV27
CASSLSWGGQPQHF
TGTGCCAGCAGTTTAAGTTGGGGAGGCCAGCCCCAGCATTTT
>NA|NA|TRBJ2-1|TRBV5-1
CASSLYPGNNEQFF
TGCGCCAGCAGCTTGTATCCGGGGAACAATGAGCAGTTCTTC
>NA|NA|TRBJ1-1|TRBV5-1
CASSLDRVNTEAFF
TGCGCCAGCAGCTTAGACAGAGTGAACACTGAAGCTTTCTTT
>NA|NA|TRBJ2-5|TRBV7-3
CASSLTGTTRETQYF
TGTGCCAGCAGCTTAACGGGGACCACTCGGGAGACCCAGTACTTC
>few|TRBD1|TRBJ2-2|TRBV24-1
CATSEGQGRTGELFF
TGTGCCACCAGTGAAGGACAGGGTAGAACCGGGGAGCTGTTTTTT
>few|TRBD1|TRBJ2-2|TRBV4-3
CASSQSGTATGELFF
TGCGCCAGCAGCCAATCCGGGACAGCCACCGGGGAGCTGTTTTTT
>few|NA|TRBJ2-3|TRBV6-5
CASGDLNLDTQYF
TGTGCCAGCGGCGATTTGAATCTAGATACGCAGTATTTT
>NA|NA|TRBJ2-1|TRBV27
CASSWRDSDNEQFF
TGTGCCAGCAGCTGGAGGGACTCCGACAATGAGCAGTTCTTC
>many|NA|TRBJ2-2|TRBV20-1
CSVKRGVPNTGELFF
TGCAGTGTCAAGCGCGGAGTCCCGAACACCGGGGAGCTGTTTTTT
>NA|NA|TRBJ2-5|TRBV11-1
CASSLGGTPKETQYF
TGTGCCAGCAGCTTAGGAGGGACACCCAAGGAGACCCAGTACTTC
>NA|NA|TRBJ1-1|TRBV18
CASSPTPARGNTEAFF
TGTGCCAGCTCACCAACCCCAGCGAGGGGCAACACTGAAGCTTTCTTT
>few|TRBD2|TRBJ2-3|TRBV12-3/TRBV12-4
CASSLGLAGAKDTQYF
TGTGCCAGCAGTTTAGGTTTAGCGGGGGCAAAGGATACGCAGTATTTT
>few|TRBD2|TRBJ2-2|TRBV7-2
CASSTRRGGPITGELFF
TGTGCCAGCAGCACCCGTCGGGGGGGGCCGATTACCGGGGAGCTGTTTTTT
>few|NA|TRBJ2-5|TRBV12-3/TRBV12-4
CASSPRAGIKAEETQYF
TGTGCCAGCAGCCCCCGGGCAGGCATAAAAGCGGAAGAGACCCAGTACTTC
>few|TRBD1|TRBJ1-3|TRBV27
CASSTTGGSSSGNTIYF
TGTGCCAGCAGTACGACAGGGGGTTCGAGCTCTGGAAACACCATATATTTT
>NA|NA|TRBJ1-5|TRBV7-2
CASSLVGVSNQPQHF
TGTGCCAGCAGCTTAGTGGGGGTGAGCAATCAGCCCCAGCATTTT
>few|NA|TRBJ1-5|TRBV20-1
CSVKRTQGVYRNQPQHF
TGCAGTGTCAAGCGGACCCAAGGGGTATATCGCAATCAGCCCCAGCATTTT